Below are 14 T cell receptor beta chains sequenced from a single sample in a study of cytomegalovirus exposure and HLA in healthy donors. Assay used: immunoSEQ multiplex PCR; TCRdb lists only in-frame clones, some missing. The sample holds approximately 230,000 clones, over 75% seen once. Sequencing was performed on PBMCs. The receptor source for this set is a man between 18 and 35 years old in good health and CMV-seropositive.

The chain has TRBV5-1 and TRBJ1-2; the match to TRBD1 covers 8 bases. The junction had 5 bases not matched to a gene; V was cut back by 0 bases and J by 7 bases. Looked up from germline, CDR1 is SGHRS and CDR2 is YFSETQ. The CDR3 has 14 residues. The CDR3 DNA reads TGCGCCAGCAGCTTGGACCAGGGGGCTTCTGGCTACACCTTC. It translates to CASSLDQGASGYTF.

This clone occurred once. The rearrangement links TRBV6-1 to TRBJ1-5; 11 bases match TRBD1. This CDR3 comprises 19 residues. Germline assignment: CDR1 MNHNS and CDR2 SASEGT. Trimming took 0 bases from V and 1 from J; bases not matched to a gene: 8. The CDR3 is CASSEAGTGGAGSNQPQHF. CDR3 bases: TGTGCCAGCAGTGAAGCGGGGACAGGGGGAGCGGGAAGCAATCAGCCCCAGCATTTT.

The CDR3 protein is CASSYSRVQPQHF. As DNA, the CDR3 is TGTGCCAGCAGTTACTCTCGGGTTCAGCCCCAGCATTTT. V usage is TRBV6-5 and J usage is TRBJ1-5; D is unclear. The V gene lost 0 bases and the J gene lost 6 bases, with 6 bases spanning the gap. CDR3 size: 13 residues. Germline CDR1 and CDR2: MNHEY and SVGAGI.

In its sample, this clone was seen once. V usage is TRBV5-4 and J usage is TRBJ2-1, with TRBD2 matching 8 bases. Germline-derived CDR1 and CDR2 are SGHNT and YYREEE (reference sequence). J gave up 2 bases and V 4 bases, and 11 bases lay outside the gene matches. The CDR3 is made up of 17 amino acids. CDR3 sequence reads: CASSHQAAGVAYNEQFF. CDR3 nucleotides: TGTGCCAGCAGCCACCAGGCAGCGGGAGTTGCCTACAATGAGCAGTTCTTC.

This rearrangement joins TRBV9 to TRBJ2-1, with D possibly being TRBD2 (5 bases). The CDR3 length is 15 residues. From germline, CDR1 is SGDLS and CDR2 YYNGEE. V lost 3 bases, J lost 0 bases, and 10 bases lay in between. DNA for the CDR3: TGTGCCAGCAGCGCAAGCGGTAGCTCCTACAATGAGCAGTTCTTC. This sequence encodes CASSASGSSYNEQFF.

The rearrangement links TRBV5-4 to TRBJ2-4, with D tentatively TRBD2 (7 bases). CDR1 and CDR2 from the germline V gene are SGHNT and YYREEE (reference sequence). Trimming left V 3 bases short and J 0 bases short, with 16 bases between. This CDR3 is built from 17 residues. The CDR3 DNA is TGTGCCAGCAGCTCGGACGGGGGGCCCCTAGCCAAAAACATTCAGTACTTC. Its protein product is CASSSDGGPLAKNIQYF.

This chain joins TRBV5-1 and TRBJ2-7; D gene ambiguous. Trimming left V 4 bases short and J 5 bases short, with 16 bases between. The germline CDR1 and CDR2 sequences are SGHRS and YFSETQ. The CDR3 is 14 residues long. The CDR3 nucleotides are TGCGCCAGCAGCCCACCACCCTCGGGCAACGAGCAGTACTTC. Its protein is CASSPPPSGNEQYF.

V gene TRBV6-1 combines with J gene TRBJ1-2; 9 nucleotides align to TRBD1. Germline trimming cut 4 bases from V and 6 bases from J; bases unmatched to any gene: 6. Germline V gene sequence: CDR1 MNHNS, CDR2 SASEGT. The CDR3 length is 14 residues. The CDR3 nucleotides are TGTGCCAGCAGTGCTACAGGGGGCGGGGATGGCTACACCTTC. Amino acid sequence: CASSATGGGDGYTF.

The genes are TRBV18 and TRBJ1-5; 8 nucleotides match TRBD1. J lost 1 base, V lost 4 bases, and 6 bases had no gene match. The V gene's germline CDR1 is KGHSH and CDR2 LQKENI. CDR3 length: 16 residues. CDR3 sequence (DNA): TGTGCCAGCTCACAAGGACAGGGCAGGAGCAATCAGCCCCAGCATTTT. Its translation is CASSQGQGRSNQPQHF.

This clone was recorded only once. The genes are TRBV6-6 and TRBJ2-1; 8 bases align to TRBD1. V shed 5 bases and J 7 bases; nucleotides not matched to a gene: 13. Germline-derived CDR1 and CDR2 are MNHNY and SVGAGI (reference sequence). The CDR3 extends over 16 amino acids. CDR3 bases: TGTGCCAGCAGTCCCGCGACGCAGGGGGCTGGTAATGAGCAGTTCTTC. Its translation is CASSPATQGAGNEQFF.

The V call is TRBV2, the J call TRBJ2-1; TRBD2 agrees at 10 bases. Germline V gene sequence: CDR1 SNHLY, CDR2 FYNNEI. The junction had 7 bases not matched to a gene; V was cut back by 6 bases and J by 5 bases. The length of the CDR3 is 15 residues. CDR3: CASSARTSGHNEQFF. In DNA form, the CDR3 reads TGTGCCAGCAGCGCCCGGACTAGCGGACACAATGAGCAGTTCTTC.

The V call is TRBV5-1, the J call TRBJ1-2; D remains ambiguous. The V gene lost 0 bases and the J gene lost 5 bases, with 11 bases spanning the gap. The CDR3 covers 14 residues. The germline V gene encodes CDR1 SGHRS and CDR2 YFSETQ. The CDR3 reads CASSLASGSYGYTF. Here the CDR3 DNA reads TGCGCCAGCAGCTTGGCCTCCGGATCTTATGGCTACACCTTC.

This clone has only a few counts. The chain couples TRBV10-3 to TRBJ1-1; 8 nucleotides agree with TRBD1. Unmatched junction bases numbered 11, after V lost 10 bases and J lost 4 bases. This CDR3 is built from 14 residues. Germline V gives CDR1 ENHRY, CDR2 SYGVKD. The CDR3 sequence: CATHDRGRGTEAFF. The CDR3 DNA sequence: TGTGCCACGCACGACAGGGGAAGGGGCACTGAAGCTTTCTTT.

The CDR3 protein is CASSALHRGDYGYTF. Written as DNA, the CDR3 is TGTGCCAGCAGCGCGCTCCACAGGGGAGACTATGGCTACACCTTC. The chain carries TRBV7-6 and TRBJ1-2, with TRBD1 matching 7 bases. Trimming at V came to 5 bases and at J to 3 bases, leaving 9 bases not matched to a gene. The CDR3 totals 15 residues. Germline CDR1 is SGHVS and CDR2 is FNYEAQ.